The entry that follows covers one TCR beta chain sequence. Which antigen it targets is not known. Base qualities are not recorded, but no much larger clone differs from it by a single base. Taken with the paper, the label for time point translates to: about 28 days (+/-7) after the second vaccine dose. AZD1222 recipients whose second dose came at about 4 weeks and those whose second dose came at about 12 weeks were combined into one group, since spike-specific TCR depth and breadth did not differ between the two schedules. Vaccinee samples came from UK trials COV001 and COV002, including a single-blind randomized controlled phase 2/3 trial of AZD1222 (ChAdOx1 nCoV-19) in healthy adults. For TCRbeta chain sequencing, PBMC samples were collected from trial participants at day 0 and at day 28 after the second dose. The data were taken from a study of T cell responses to AZD1222 COVID-19 vaccine (dated by TCRdb to the early 2020s). In terms of the full investigation: TCR sequencing covered fewer than 250 trial participants: 200 to 210 given two doses of AZD1222 and 26 given two doses of MenACWY control vaccine. Trial participants were enrolled by age into subgroups of 18-55, 56-69 and 70-plus years, and about 150, 27 and 61 TCR-sequenced participants, respectively, were included in these subgroups. Study-wide conclusions, independent of this receptor: In the small 56-69-year group, the increase in depth fell short of significance, most likely because of low power. After two AZD1222 doses, both the breadth and the depth of spike-specific TCRs were significantly higher than at day 0 and than in MenACWY recipients. Participants were mostly white British and included more females than males, and it was suggested by the authors that clonal diversity may have been underestimated. Nearly half of unique spike-specific TCRs reportedly recognized epitopes outside regions mutated in the B.1.351 and B.1.1.7 variants. Conclusions about previously exposed vaccinees were limited because only a handful of AZD1222 recipients were SARS-CoV-2 seropositive at baseline. The vaccine-associated CD4 TCRs covered the entire spike protein, and the dominant responses fell in regions 160-218 and 743-854. Because no samples from the day 14 peak response were available, repertoires could be characterized only after the peak T cell response.

Reading from cysteine to phenylalanine, the CDR3 counts 15 amino acids. Only CDR3 DNA is held: 45 bases, read in frame from base 1. Sequences SGDLS (CDR1) and YYNGEE (CDR2) are obtained from the germline V gene. At the junction V is shortened by 4 bases and J by 3 bases, with 16 bases in between. The CDR3 regions of human TCRbeta chains were analyzed by immunosequencing. In the paper's pipeline: TCRs in the repertoires were compared against a reference library of SARS-CoV-2-specific TCRs that had been generated with the MIRA antigen-specificity platform. Breadth was defined as the fraction of unique TCRs that were SARS-CoV-2-associated. Depth was defined as the fraction of total T cells that were SARS-CoV-2-associated. Using the MIRA data, each spike-specific TCR was assigned both to the spike region to which the TCR was reactive and to a CD4 or CD8 class. Log10-transformed breadth and depth values were compared by one-way ANOVA with Sidak's multiple comparisons tests. This is the immuneACCESS table as TCRdb keeps it, with only in-frame sequences that have V and J called. A part of the clones is gone; compared with another copy, unresolved V genes explain less than half, and the rest is unexplained. That table gives V, J and clone size, and the DNA gave D and trimming. This sample lists about 89,000 clones; around nine tenths were detected once. The ten largest clones represent approximately 5% of the sample.

This TCR was recovered from an adult who received the AZD1222 COVID-19 vaccine. This specimen consisted of peripheral blood, obtained 28 days after the second AZD1222 dose. The rearrangement joined TRBV9 to TRBJ1-1, with the D gene call left open. The CDR3 corresponds to CASSPEETDYTEAFF. The sequence in DNA is TGTGCCAGCAGCCCAGAAGAAACCGACTACACTGAAGCTTTCTTT.